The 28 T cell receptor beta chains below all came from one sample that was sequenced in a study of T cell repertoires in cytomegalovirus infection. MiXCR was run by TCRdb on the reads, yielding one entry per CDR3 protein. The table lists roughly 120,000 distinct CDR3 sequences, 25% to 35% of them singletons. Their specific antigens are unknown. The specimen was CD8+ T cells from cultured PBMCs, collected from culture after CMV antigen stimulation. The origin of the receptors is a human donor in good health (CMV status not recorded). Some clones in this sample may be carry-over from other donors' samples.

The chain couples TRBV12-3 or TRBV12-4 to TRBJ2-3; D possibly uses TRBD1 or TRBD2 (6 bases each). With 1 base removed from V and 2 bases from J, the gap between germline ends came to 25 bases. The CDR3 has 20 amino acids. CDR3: CASSLVDGTGRGPNTDTQYF. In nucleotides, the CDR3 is TGTGCCAGCAGTTTAGTAGATGGTACGGGTCGGGGGCCGAACACAGATACGCAGTATTTT.

DNA of the CDR3: TGTGCCAGCAGTCCCTTTGCCGGGACAGATGCAGGGAGTGAGCAGTTCTTC. Translated, it gives CASSPFAGTDAGSEQFF. V is TRBV27 and J is TRBJ2-1, with 7 bases identical to TRBD1. This CDR3 has 17 amino acids. Germline V gives CDR1 MNHEY, CDR2 SMNVEV (reference sequence). Unmatched junction bases numbered 19, after V lost 5 bases and J lost 9 bases.

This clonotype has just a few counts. CDR3 in DNA: TGTGCCAGCAGCTTGTCCGCCACTAGCGGGGGGTTCAATGAGCAGTTCTTC. This translates into CASSLSATSGGFNEQFF. The chain couples TRBV5-4 to TRBJ2-1; 12 bases are a match to TRBD2. CDR3 length equals 17 residues. V lost 1 base to trimming and J lost 6 bases; unmatched junction nucleotides: 8. Germline V gene lookup returns CDR1 SGHNT and CDR2 YYREEE (reference sequence).

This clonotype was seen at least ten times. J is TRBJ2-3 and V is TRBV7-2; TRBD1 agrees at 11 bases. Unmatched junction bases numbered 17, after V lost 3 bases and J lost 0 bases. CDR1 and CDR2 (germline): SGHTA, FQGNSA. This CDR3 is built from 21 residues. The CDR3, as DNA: TGTGCCAGCAGCTTCCCCTCCACCAGTCCCGGGACAGGGGGGAGCACAGATACGCAGTATTTT. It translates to CASSFPSTSPGTGGSTDTQYF.

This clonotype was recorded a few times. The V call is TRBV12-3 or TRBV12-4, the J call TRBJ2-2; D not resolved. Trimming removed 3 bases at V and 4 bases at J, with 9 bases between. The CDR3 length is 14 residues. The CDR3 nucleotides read TGTGCCAGCAGTTTCGAGGCCCGCACCGGGGAGCTGTTTTTT. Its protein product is CASSFEARTGELFF.

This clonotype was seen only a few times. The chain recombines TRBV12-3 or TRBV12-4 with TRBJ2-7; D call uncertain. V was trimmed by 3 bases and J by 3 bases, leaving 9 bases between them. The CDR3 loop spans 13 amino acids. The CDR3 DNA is TGTGCCAGCAGTTTCACTGTTTACTACGAGCAGTACTTC. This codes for CASSFTVYYEQYF.

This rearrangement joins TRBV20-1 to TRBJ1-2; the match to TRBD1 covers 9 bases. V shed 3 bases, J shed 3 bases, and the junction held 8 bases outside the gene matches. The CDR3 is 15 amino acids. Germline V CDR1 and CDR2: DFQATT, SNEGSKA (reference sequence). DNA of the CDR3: TGCAGTGCTAGTCTAGGGACAGGGTCCTACTATGGCTACACCTTC. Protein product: CSASLGTGSYYGYTF.

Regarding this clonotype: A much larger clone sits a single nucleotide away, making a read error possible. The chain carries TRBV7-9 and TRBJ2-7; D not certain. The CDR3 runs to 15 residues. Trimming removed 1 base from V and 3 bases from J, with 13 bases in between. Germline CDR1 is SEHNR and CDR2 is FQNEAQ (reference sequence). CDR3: CASSLGTGAVYEQYF. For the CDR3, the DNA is TGTGCCAGCAGCTTAGGTACGGGTGCAGTCTACGAGCAGTACTTC.

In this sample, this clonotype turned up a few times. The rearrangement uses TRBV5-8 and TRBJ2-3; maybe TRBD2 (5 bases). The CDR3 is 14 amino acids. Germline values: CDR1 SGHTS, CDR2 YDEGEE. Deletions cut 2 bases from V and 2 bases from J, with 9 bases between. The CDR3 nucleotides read TGTGCCAGCAGCTTTGGGAGAAACACAGATACGCAGTATTTT. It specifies CASSFGRNTDTQYF.

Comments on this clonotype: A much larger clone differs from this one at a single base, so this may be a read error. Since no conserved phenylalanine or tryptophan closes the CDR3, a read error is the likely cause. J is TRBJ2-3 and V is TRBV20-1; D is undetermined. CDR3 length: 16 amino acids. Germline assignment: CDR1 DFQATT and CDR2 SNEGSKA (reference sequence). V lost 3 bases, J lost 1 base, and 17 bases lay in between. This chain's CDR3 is CSARDRVGIGTDTQYY. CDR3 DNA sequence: TGCAGTGCTAGGGACCGCGTAGGAATCGGCACAGATACGCAGTATTAT.

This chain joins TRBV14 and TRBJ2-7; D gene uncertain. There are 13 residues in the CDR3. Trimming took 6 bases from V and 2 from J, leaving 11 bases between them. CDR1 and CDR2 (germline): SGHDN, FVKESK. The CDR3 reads CASSEDSPYEQYF. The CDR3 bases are TGTGCCAGCAGTGAAGACTCGCCCTACGAGCAGTACTTC.

CDR3 sequence (DNA): TGTGCCAGTAGAGACTTCCAGGCTCGAGGCTACGCTAACTATGGCTACACCTTC. It is translated as CASRDFQARGYANYGYTF. J is TRBJ1-2 and V is TRBV19; D gene unclear. CDR1 and CDR2 from the germline V gene are LNHDA and SQIVND (reference sequence). The CDR3 totals 18 residues. The germline V and J ends were trimmed by 6 bases and 0 bases, with 23 bases remaining between them.

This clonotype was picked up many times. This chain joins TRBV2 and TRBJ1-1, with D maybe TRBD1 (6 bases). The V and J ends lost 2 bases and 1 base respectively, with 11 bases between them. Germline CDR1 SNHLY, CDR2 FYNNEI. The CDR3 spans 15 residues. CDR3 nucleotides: TGTGCCAGCAGTGAAAGGGGGTGGGGGAACACTGAAGCTTTCTTT. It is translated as CASSERGWGNTEAFF.

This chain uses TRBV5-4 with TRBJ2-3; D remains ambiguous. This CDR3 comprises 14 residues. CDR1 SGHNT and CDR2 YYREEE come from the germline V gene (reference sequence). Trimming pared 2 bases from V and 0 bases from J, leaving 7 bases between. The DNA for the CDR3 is TGTGCCAGCAGCTTTCCAGAAAGCACAGATACGCAGTATTTT. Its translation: CASSFPESTDTQYF.

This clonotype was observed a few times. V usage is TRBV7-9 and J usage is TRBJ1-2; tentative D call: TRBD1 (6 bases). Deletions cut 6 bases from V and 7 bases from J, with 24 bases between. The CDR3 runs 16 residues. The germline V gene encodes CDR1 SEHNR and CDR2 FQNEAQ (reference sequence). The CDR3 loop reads CASSPYDEQGSGGYTF. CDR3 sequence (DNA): TGTGCCAGCAGTCCGTATGACGAACAGGGTTCGGGTGGCTACACCTTC. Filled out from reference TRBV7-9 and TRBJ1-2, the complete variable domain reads DTGVSQNPRHKITKRGQNVTFRCDPISEHNRLYWYRQTLGQGPEFLTYFQNEAQLEKSRLLSDRFSAERPKGSFSTLEIQRTEQGDSAMYLCASSPYDEQGSGGYTFGSGTRLTVV.

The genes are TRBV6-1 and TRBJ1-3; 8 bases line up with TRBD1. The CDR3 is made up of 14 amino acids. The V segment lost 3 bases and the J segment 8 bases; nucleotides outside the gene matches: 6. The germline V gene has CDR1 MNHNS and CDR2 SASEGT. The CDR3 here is CASSEDRARDTIYF. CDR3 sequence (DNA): TGTGCCAGCAGTGAGGACAGGGCCAGGGACACCATATATTTT.

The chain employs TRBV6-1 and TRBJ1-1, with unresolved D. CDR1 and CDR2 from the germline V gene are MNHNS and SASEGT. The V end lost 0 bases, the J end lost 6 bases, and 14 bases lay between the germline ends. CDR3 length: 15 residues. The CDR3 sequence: CASSEARFRTAEAFF. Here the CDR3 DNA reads TGTGCCAGCAGTGAAGCCCGCTTTCGGACTGCTGAAGCTTTCTTT.

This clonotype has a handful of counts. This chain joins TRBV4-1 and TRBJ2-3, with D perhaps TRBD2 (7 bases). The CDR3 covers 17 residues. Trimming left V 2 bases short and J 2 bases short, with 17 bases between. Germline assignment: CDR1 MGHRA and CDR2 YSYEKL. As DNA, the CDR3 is TGCGCCAGCAGCCAAACTGGGGGCGGGGGCCACACAGATACGCAGTATTTT. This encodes CASSQTGGGGHTDTQYF.

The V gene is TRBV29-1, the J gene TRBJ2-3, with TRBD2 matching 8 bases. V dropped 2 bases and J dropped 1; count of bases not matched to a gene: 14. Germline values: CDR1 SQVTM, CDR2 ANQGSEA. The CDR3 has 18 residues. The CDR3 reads CSVESPIGGARGTDTQYF. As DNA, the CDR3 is TGCAGCGTTGAATCCCCCATCGGGGGGGCCAGAGGCACAGATACGCAGTATTTT.

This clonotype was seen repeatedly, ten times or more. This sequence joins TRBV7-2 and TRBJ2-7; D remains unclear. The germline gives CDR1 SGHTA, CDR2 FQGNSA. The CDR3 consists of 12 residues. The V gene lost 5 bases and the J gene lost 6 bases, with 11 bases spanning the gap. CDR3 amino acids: CASSPRPFEQYF. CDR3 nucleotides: TGTGCCAGCAGCCCCAGACCGTTCGAGCAGTACTTC.

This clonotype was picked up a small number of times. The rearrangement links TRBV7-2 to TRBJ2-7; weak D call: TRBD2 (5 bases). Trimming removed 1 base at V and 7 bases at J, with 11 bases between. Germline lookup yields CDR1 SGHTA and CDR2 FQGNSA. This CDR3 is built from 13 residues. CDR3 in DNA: TGTGCCAGCAGCTTAGGGGGTCCGGGGGAGCAGTACTTC. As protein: CASSLGGPGEQYF.

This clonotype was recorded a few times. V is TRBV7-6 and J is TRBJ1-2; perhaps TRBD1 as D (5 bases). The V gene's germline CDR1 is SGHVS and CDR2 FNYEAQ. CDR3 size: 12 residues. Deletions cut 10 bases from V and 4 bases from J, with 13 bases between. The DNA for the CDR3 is TGTGCCACCAAGGACACCTTCTATGGCTACACCTTC. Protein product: CATKDTFYGYTF.

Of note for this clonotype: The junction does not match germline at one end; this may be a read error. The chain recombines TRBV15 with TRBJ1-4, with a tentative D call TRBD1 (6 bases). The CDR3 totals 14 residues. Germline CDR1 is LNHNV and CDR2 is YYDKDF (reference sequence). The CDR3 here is CATSGDRSDEKLFF. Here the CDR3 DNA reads TGTGCCACCAGCGGAGACAGGTCTGATGAAAAACTGTTTTTT.

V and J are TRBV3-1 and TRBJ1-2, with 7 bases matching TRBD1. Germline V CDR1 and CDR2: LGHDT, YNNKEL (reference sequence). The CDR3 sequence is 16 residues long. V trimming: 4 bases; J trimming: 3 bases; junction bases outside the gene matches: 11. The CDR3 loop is CASSPFTGAGYYGYTF. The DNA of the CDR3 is TGTGCCAGCAGCCCTTTCACAGGGGCCGGATACTATGGCTACACCTTC.

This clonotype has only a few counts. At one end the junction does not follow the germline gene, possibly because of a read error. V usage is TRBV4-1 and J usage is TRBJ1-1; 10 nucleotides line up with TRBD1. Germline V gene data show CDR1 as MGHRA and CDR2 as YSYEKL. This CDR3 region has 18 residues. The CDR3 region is CASSQVIRQGAKNTEAFF. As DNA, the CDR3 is TGTGCCAGCAGCCAAGTTATTAGACAGGGGGCGAAGAACACTGAAGCTTTCTTT.

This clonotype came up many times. CDR3 coding DNA: TGTGCCAGCAGCGTAGGGACTAGCGGATGGGGCACAGATACGCAGTATTTT. Translating gives CASSVGTSGWGTDTQYF. The chain employs TRBV28 and TRBJ2-3; 11 bases fit TRBD2. Germline values: CDR1 MDHEN, CDR2 SYDVKM. CDR3 length: 17 residues. Trimming removed 6 bases from V and 1 base from J; junction bases left unmatched: 9.

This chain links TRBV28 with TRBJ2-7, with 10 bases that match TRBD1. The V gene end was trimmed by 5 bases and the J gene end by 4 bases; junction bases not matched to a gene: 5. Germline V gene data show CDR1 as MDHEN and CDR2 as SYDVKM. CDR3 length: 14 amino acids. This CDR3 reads CASSPEGQGYEQYF. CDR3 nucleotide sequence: TGTGCCAGCAGTCCCGAGGGACAGGGGTACGAGCAGTACTTC.

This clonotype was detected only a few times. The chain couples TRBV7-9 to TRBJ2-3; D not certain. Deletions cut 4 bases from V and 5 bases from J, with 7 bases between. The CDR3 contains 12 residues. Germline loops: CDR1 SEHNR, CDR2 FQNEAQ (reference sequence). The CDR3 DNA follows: TGTGCCAGCAGCTCCACTGTAGATACGCAGTATTTT. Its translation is CASSSTVDTQYF.